This TCR beta chain is from a study of CD8+ T cells in alopecia areata. Study overall: Twice daily, treated patients received 5 to 10 mg of oral tofacitinib. Severity was scored as percentage of affected scalp area in treated patients.

General study points: Having one nonresponder leaves uncertain how baseline CD8+ expansion relates to response.

Treatment defined: oral pan-JAK inhibitor, 5-10 mg twice daily. The CDR3 spans 15 residues. From germline, CDR1 is SEHNR and CDR2 FQNEAQ (reference sequence). The junction had 10 bases not matched to a gene; V was cut back by 5 bases and J by 4 bases. cDNA reverse transcribed from extracted RNA served as the sequencing template. Clones were read by immunoSEQ multiplex PCR, and TCRdb kept only the in-frame ones, dropping some. The table has more than 100,000 clones, 86% seen once. As to this clone: Its specificity is unknown.

The material was CD8+ T cells sorted from blood, obtained at approximately week 30, from a patient treated with tofacitinib. The TCR comes from a human donor with alopecia areata. The chain employs TRBV7-9 and TRBJ2-7, with 8 bases that match TRBD1. In nucleotides, the CDR3 is TGTGCCAGCAGCCTTCCTACAGGGGGAAGTTACGAGCAGTACTTC. Translated, it gives CASSLPTGGSYEQYF.